Presented here are 27 T cell receptor beta chains from one specimen sequenced in a study of shared clonotypes between healthy human individuals. Clones were sequenced by immunoSEQ multiplex PCR, and TCRdb holds only the in-frame ones, with some missing. The sample shows 2 million to 2.5 million clones, around 90% of them seen only once. The specimen was naive CD4+ T cells from PBMCs. Described subset: CD45RA+ positively selected. These receptors originate from a young man in good health. Some clones in this sample may be carry-over from other donors' samples.

The V gene is TRBV19, the J gene TRBJ1-3; no definite D call. The CDR3 contains 14 residues. Germline lookup yields CDR1 LNHDA and CDR2 SQIVND (reference sequence). Trimming left V 5 bases short and J 4 bases short, with 12 bases between. DNA of the CDR3: TGTGCCAGTAGTGATTGGGGATCGGGAAACACCATATATTTT. It specifies CASSDWGSGNTIYF.

The rearrangement joins TRBV5-6 to TRBJ2-5; 12 bases fit TRBD2. The V gene end was trimmed by 4 bases and the J gene end by 5 bases; junction bases not matched to a gene: 3. The CDR3 covers 14 residues. CDR1 and CDR2 from the germline V gene are SGHDT and YYEEEE. CDR3 amino acids: CASSAGTSGETQYF. The DNA for the CDR3 is TGTGCCAGCAGCGCTGGGACTAGCGGGGAGACCCAGTACTTC. Variable domain in full (rest from reference TRBV5-6 and TRBJ2-5): DAGVTQSPTHLIKTRGQQVTLRCSPKSGHDTVSWYQQALGQGPQFIFQYYEEEERQRGNFPDRFSGHQFPNYSSELNVNALLLGDSALYLCASSAGTSGETQYFGPGTRLLVL.

The gene calls are TRBV28 and TRBJ1-1; D is unclear. The CDR3 runs to 15 residues. Germline V CDR1 and CDR2: MDHEN, SYDVKM. V shed 4 bases and J shed 11 bases, with 23 bases lying between them. The CDR3 DNA is TGTGCCAGCAGTTCCCCTGGGGTCACTTCAAACGGGGCTTTCTTT. This codes for CASSSPGVTSNGAFF.

The chain links TRBV5-5 to TRBJ2-5; D is possibly TRBD2 (5 bases). Deletions cut 3 bases from V and 5 bases from J, with 20 bases between. Germline V lookup: CDR1 SGHKS, CDR2 YYEKEE (reference sequence). The CDR3 covers 16 residues. The CDR3 spells CASSSTHYRRGETQYF. CDR3 in DNA: TGTGCCAGCAGCTCCACTCATTACCGGCGAGGGGAGACCCAGTACTTC.

The chain employs TRBV9 and TRBJ2-7; 11 nucleotides line up with TRBD2. J was trimmed by 6 bases and V by 4 bases; bases with no gene match: 24. Germline CDR1 is SGDLS and CDR2 is YYNGEE. CDR3 size: 20 residues. The CDR3 loop reads CASSPAGQSSSGRALSEQYF. DNA of the CDR3: TGTGCCAGCAGCCCGGCGGGACAGTCAAGTAGCGGGAGGGCCTTAAGCGAGCAGTACTTC.

The chain links TRBV28 to TRBJ1-4; no clear D. Germline-derived CDR1 and CDR2 are MDHEN and SYDVKM. With 6 bases removed from V and 8 bases from J, the gap between germline ends came to 22 bases. This CDR3 has 16 amino acids. The CDR3 DNA follows: TGTGCCAGCAGCAACGACATCTCTCCCCCTCCGGAAAAACTGTTTTTT. This translates into CASSNDISPPPEKLFF.

The genes are TRBV9 and TRBJ2-7, with D perhaps TRBD1 (5 bases). This CDR3 is built from 15 residues. Germline CDR1 SGDLS, CDR2 YYNGEE. Deletions cut 0 bases from V and 0 bases from J, with 10 bases between. The DNA for the CDR3 is TGTGCCAGCAGCGTAGGTCTGGGGCCCTCCTACGAGCAGTACTTC. As protein: CASSVGLGPSYEQYF.

On this clone itself: Different DNA sequences within this sample yield the same CDR3. The chain joins TRBV5-1 to TRBJ2-5; 8 positions agree with TRBD2. Germline V gene lookup returns CDR1 SGHRS and CDR2 YFSETQ. V shed 4 bases, J shed 3 bases, and the junction held 5 bases outside the gene matches. The CDR3 has 14 amino acids. In DNA form, the CDR3 reads TGCGCCAGCAGCGCCGGACTAGCAGAAGAGACCCAGTACTTC. Translation: CASSAGLAEETQYF.

This rearrangement joins TRBV29-1 to TRBJ2-7; TRBD1 aligns across 7 bases. Per the germline V gene, CDR1 is SQVTM and CDR2 is ANQGSEA. The CDR3 contains 14 residues. Trimming removed 0 bases from V and 3 bases from J; junction bases left unmatched: 5. The CDR3 nucleotides are TGCAGCGTTGAAGATTCCCGGACAGGCTACGAGCAGTACTTC. Translating gives CSVEDSRTGYEQYF.

This sequence joins TRBV5-1 and TRBJ2-7, with TRBD2 identical over 10 bases. Per the germline V gene, CDR1 is SGHRS and CDR2 is YFSETQ. There are 15 residues in the CDR3. Trimming at V came to 0 bases and at J to 7 bases, leaving 7 bases not matched to a gene. As DNA, the CDR3 is TGCGCCAGCAGCTTGGCCGCTAGCGGGAGTGGGGAGCAGTACTTC. Amino acids: CASSLAASGSGEQYF.

The rearrangement joins TRBV6-5 to TRBJ2-7; 8 positions agree with TRBD2. The CDR3 is made up of 14 amino acids. Germline V gene sequence: CDR1 MNHEY, CDR2 SVGAGI. After removal of 6 bases from V and 4 bases from J, the junction contained 8 bases not matched to a gene. CDR3 sequence: CASRPGTRMYEQYF. Written as DNA, the CDR3 is TGTGCCAGCAGACCCGGGACTAGGATGTACGAGCAGTACTTC.

J is TRBJ2-3 and V is TRBV7-3; D is perhaps TRBD2 (5 bases). CDR1 is SGHTA and CDR2 is FQGTGA in the germline V gene. V was shortened by 5 bases and J by 6 bases, with 12 bases between the two germline ends. There are 13 residues in the CDR3. CDR3 bases: TGTGCCAGCAGCGTGGGAGCTCAGGATACGCAGTATTTT. It codes for CASSVGAQDTQYF.

Concerning this clone: Other nucleotide sequences in the sample specify the same CDR3. V is TRBV7-9 and J is TRBJ2-2; the D is unclear. CDR1 and CDR2 from the germline V gene are SEHNR and FQNEAQ (reference sequence). V dropped 6 bases and J dropped 5 bases, with 1 base sitting between them. CDR3 length equals 10 residues. Written as DNA, the CDR3 is TGTGCCAGCAGGACCGGGGAGCTGTTTTTT. It specifies CASRTGELFF.

Note on this clone: The sample has other DNA sequences that encode this CDR3 too. This chain joins TRBV29-1 and TRBJ2-7; 7 bases fit TRBD1. The germline CDR1 and CDR2 sequences are SQVTM and ANQGSEA. CDR3 length equals 13 residues. The V and J ends lost 4 bases and 4 bases, in that order; junction bases with no gene match: 7. CDR3 sequence (DNA): TGCAGCGTTGGGACAGGACCCACTTACGAGCAGTACTTC. Its protein is CSVGTGPTYEQYF.

The chain couples TRBV9 to TRBJ2-7; a weak D match, TRBD1 (6 bases). In germline, CDR1 is SGDLS, CDR2 YYNGEE. V lost 4 bases, J lost 2 bases, and 16 bases lay in between. The CDR3 has 15 residues. CDR3 sequence reads: CASSPGHLLTYEQYF. CDR3 in DNA: TGTGCCAGCAGCCCGGGACACCTATTAACCTACGAGCAGTACTTC.

The V call is TRBV7-2, the J call TRBJ2-1; 8 bases are shared with TRBD2. The CDR3 sequence is 15 residues long. V lost 5 bases to trimming and J lost 7 bases; unmatched junction nucleotides: 10. CDR1 is SGHTA, CDR2 FQGNSA, per germline. The CDR3 loop is CASSPGGRRVNEQFF. The CDR3 region has the DNA TGTGCCAGCAGCCCCGGCGGGAGGAGGGTGAATGAGCAGTTCTTC.

This clone was recorded only once. This sample includes further DNA sequences coding for the same CDR3. The rearrangement links TRBV28 to TRBJ2-7, with a weak D call TRBD2 (6 bases). V gave up 3 bases and J gave up 4 bases, with 10 bases separating them. CDR1 is MDHEN, CDR2 SYDVKM, per germline. The CDR3 extends over 13 amino acids. For the CDR3, the DNA is TGTGCCAGCAGTTTGGGGGGACTTTACGAGCAGTACTTC. It is translated as CASSLGGLYEQYF.

This clone was picked up a small number of times. This chain uses TRBV5-6 with TRBJ1-1; D gene unclear. Looked up from germline, CDR1 is SGHDT and CDR2 is YYEEEE. The CDR3 extends over 14 amino acids. Trimming took off 0 bases at V and 4 bases at J, with 10 bases between the two ends. The CDR3, as DNA: TGTGCCAGCAGCTTGGCGCCCCCGGGCACTGAAGCTTTCTTT. The encoded protein is CASSLAPPGTEAFF.

This chain's CDR3 is CASMEAGGPGEQFF. The CDR3 nucleotides are TGTGCCAGTATGGAAGCGGGAGGGCCGGGTGAGCAGTTCTTC. The chain uses TRBV19 and TRBJ2-1, with 10 nucleotides matching TRBD2. Germline assignment: CDR1 LNHDA and CDR2 SQIVND (reference sequence). Germline trimming cut 7 bases from V and 9 bases from J; bases unmatched to any gene: 9. The CDR3 covers 14 residues. The full variable domain, completed using reference TRBV19 and TRBJ2-1, is DGGITQSPKYLFRKEGQNVTLSCEQNLNHDAMYWYRQDPGQGLRLIYYSQIVNDFQKGDIAEGYSVSREKKESFPLTVTSAQKNPTAFYLCASMEAGGPGEQFFGPGTRLTVL.

The V and J genes are TRBV29-1 and TRBJ2-7, with unresolved D. The ends were cut back, 3 bases at V and 7 bases at J, with 13 bases in the middle. There are 12 residues in the CDR3. Germline assignment: CDR1 SQVTM and CDR2 ANQGSEA. CDR3 nucleotide sequence: TGCAGCGTTGACGGACCCACCCCGGAGCAGTACTTC. This gives the protein CSVDGPTPEQYF.

The V and J genes are TRBV18 and TRBJ1-2, with 8 nucleotides matching TRBD1. Germline CDR1 is KGHSH and CDR2 is LQKENI. V lost 6 bases to trimming and J lost 8 bases; unmatched junction nucleotides: 11. The CDR3 runs to 14 residues. In DNA form, the CDR3 reads TGTGCCAGCTCTCTCCTACAGGGGGAGGGAGGCTACACCTTC. Protein product: CASSLLQGEGGYTF.

V and J are TRBV11-2 and TRBJ2-1; perhaps TRBD1 as D (6 bases). Germline assignment: CDR1 SGHAT and CDR2 FQNNGV. This CDR3 is built from 16 residues. V was cut by 1 base and J by 10 bases, with 20 bases left in between. The CDR3 here is CASSLGGQGPHREQFF. The CDR3 nucleotides read TGTGCCAGCAGCTTAGGGGGGCAGGGGCCCCATCGGGAGCAGTTCTTC.

In DNA form, the CDR3 reads TGTGCCAGCAGCTTGGGCGGCAGCATCCCCGGGGAGCTGTTTTTT. It codes for CASSLGGSIPGELFF. This rearrangement joins TRBV5-4 to TRBJ2-2; the D is unclear. V lost 0 bases and J 6 bases, leaving 12 bases between the germline ends. The germline gives CDR1 SGHNT, CDR2 YYREEE (reference sequence). The CDR3 has 15 residues.

The rearrangement uses TRBV2 and TRBJ1-5; D remains unclear. V dropped 4 bases and J dropped 3 bases, with 7 bases sitting between them. Germline values: CDR1 SNHLY, CDR2 FYNNEI. The CDR3 is 13 amino acids. This CDR3 reads CASSGGINQPQHF. The CDR3 DNA reads as TGTGCCAGCAGTGGGGGTATCAATCAGCCCCAGCATTTT.

The chain uses TRBV11-2 and TRBJ2-2, with 9 bases lining up with TRBD2. CDR3 length: 15 residues. The germline V gene has CDR1 SGHAT and CDR2 FQNNGV. J gave up 6 bases and V 0 bases, and 2 bases lay outside the gene matches. The CDR3, as DNA: TGTGCCAGCAGCTTAGAGGGACTAGCAGCCGGGGAGCTGTTTTTT. It codes for CASSLEGLAAGELFF.

This chain uses TRBV18 with TRBJ1-3; D perhaps matches TRBD1 (5 bases). This CDR3 region has 16 residues. The V and J ends lost 4 bases and 1 base respectively, with 14 bases between them. Germline V CDR1 and CDR2: KGHSH, LQKENI. In DNA form, the CDR3 reads TGTGCCAGCTCACGGGACGGCCCCGGTTCTGGAAACACCATATATTTT. This gives the protein CASSRDGPGSGNTIYF.

This chain links TRBV6-5 with TRBJ1-2; D gene unclear. The V gene's germline CDR1 is MNHEY and CDR2 SVGAGI. The CDR3 sequence is 15 residues long. The V gene lost 6 bases and the J gene lost 2 bases, with 16 bases spanning the gap. The CDR3 nucleotides are TGTGCCAGCAGCCGCTTGGGGTTCGGCAACTATGGCTACACCTTC. This codes for CASSRLGFGNYGYTF.